This T cell receptor (beta chain) was obtained from a study of monozygotic twins with inflammatory bowel disease. Study-wide points: The analysis failed to separate different T cell subtypes.

Per donor there was one draw, yielding a blood sample of about 2.4 ml. The template-switching step introduced UMIs that carried a 6-nucleotide sample barcode. Amplification used two nested PCRs: roughly 16 cycles, then approximately 9 cycles, on TCRalpha/TCRbeta cDNA. TCRdb reprocessed the 5' RACE reads, with one entry per CDR3 protein and no DNA. The sample holds about 210,000 distinct CDR3 sequences. Comment on this clonotype: Its antigen is not known.

This clonotype originated in a human donor with ulcerative colitis or Crohn's disease, or a healthy co-twin of an affected twin (not recorded which). Sample: blood.

The CDR3 region is CASSATGGRNTEAFF. The gene calls are TRBV6-1 and TRBJ1-1; the TCRdb call, TRBD1, lacks DNA for checking. Germline CDR1 and CDR2: MNHNS and SASEGT. The CDR3 spans 15 residues.